Presented here are 16 T cell receptor beta chains from one specimen sequenced in a study of blood T cell repertoires in COVID-19. Generated by immunoSEQ multiplex PCR, the TCRdb table keeps only in-frame clones and is missing some. The sample has 110,000 to 150,000 clones; around 80% are singletons. The material sequenced was PBMCs or T cells enriched from blood (not recorded which). These receptors originate from a woman between 50 and 59 years old who had recovered from COVID-19.

This chain joins TRBV7-3 and TRBJ1-6; TRBD1 might be the D (5 bases). The V end was cut by 0 bases, the J end by 7 bases, with 10 bases between. The CDR3 covers 15 residues. The germline V gene encodes CDR1 SGHTA and CDR2 FQGTGA. CDR3 protein: CASSLTRGGNSPLHF. CDR3 bases: TGTGCCAGCAGCTTAACGAGGGGAGGAAATTCACCCCTCCACTTT.

The rearrangement joins TRBV14 to TRBJ2-7; 8 bases agree with TRBD1. V was pared by 1 base and J by 8 bases, with 7 bases of the junction left unmatched. There are 14 residues in the CDR3. Germline CDR1 SGHDN, CDR2 FVKESK. The CDR3 loop is CASSQVRQGAQQYF. The CDR3 bases are TGTGCCAGCAGCCAAGTGAGGCAGGGGGCGCAGCAGTACTTC.

This sequence joins TRBV6-1 and TRBJ2-7; 7 nucleotides line up with TRBD1. CDR3 length: 14 residues. The V and J ends lost 1 base and 10 bases, in that order; junction bases with no gene match: 10. CDR1 and CDR2 from the germline V gene are MNHNS and SASEGT. This chain's CDR3 is CASSEVDAGGRQYV. CDR3 DNA: TGTGCCAGCAGTGAAGTGGACGCAGGGGGTCGACAGTACGTC.

This clone appeared once. The rearrangement uses TRBV7-2 and TRBJ1-2, with 11 bases identical to TRBD1. Trimming cost V 5 bases and J 5 bases; bases outside gene matches: 1. The CDR3 contains 13 residues. Germline CDR1 and CDR2: SGHTA and FQGNSA. The CDR3 protein is CASSRDRGYGYTF. The CDR3 nucleotides are TGTGCCAGCAGCCGGGACAGGGGGTATGGCTACACCTTC.

The chain links TRBV6-2 or TRBV6-3 to TRBJ2-2, with D tentatively TRBD1 (5 bases). The CDR3 consists of 13 residues. V was cut by 6 bases and J by 6 bases, with 11 bases left in between. Germline CDR1 is MNHEY and CDR2 is SVGEGT. The CDR3 is CASRPQGSGELFF. CDR3 sequence (DNA): TGTGCCAGCAGGCCTCAGGGTTCCGGGGAGCTGTTTTTT.

The rearrangement joins TRBV2 to TRBJ2-3; TRBD2 matches at 13 bases. The CDR3 spans 16 residues. Germline trimming cut 6 bases from V and 3 bases from J; bases unmatched to any gene: 6. Germline V CDR1 and CDR2: SNHLY, FYNNEI. CDR3 protein: CASRLRTSGGTDTQYF. DNA for the CDR3: TGTGCCAGCAGGCTCCGGACTAGCGGGGGAACAGATACGCAGTATTTT.

The chain couples TRBV4-2 to TRBJ2-7; 7 bases map to TRBD2. V lost 3 bases and J lost 5; bases outside the gene matches: 19. Germline lookup yields CDR1 LGHNA and CDR2 YNFKEQ. The CDR3 is made up of 18 amino acids. The CDR3 loop reads CASSHPGLSSVEVHEQYF. In nucleotides, the CDR3 is TGTGCCAGCAGCCATCCGGGACTATCGTCGGTCGAGGTCCACGAGCAGTACTTC.

A few counts support this clone. This sequence joins TRBV11-2 and TRBJ1-4, with a weak D call TRBD1 (6 bases). V lost 2 bases and J lost 1, with 14 bases in between. Germline loops: CDR1 SGHAT, CDR2 FQNNGV. CDR3 length: 17 amino acids. The CDR3 sequence is CASSLYLSTGTNEKLFF. The DNA of the CDR3 is TGTGCCAGCAGCTTATATCTGTCGACAGGAACTAATGAAAAACTGTTTTTT.

The chain couples TRBV6-1 to TRBJ2-5, with a weak D call TRBD1 (5 bases). CDR3 size: 14 residues. The germline gives CDR1 MNHNS, CDR2 SASEGT. Trimming stripped 0 bases from V and 2 bases from J, with 7 bases between. CDR3 sequence reads: CASSEAPGQETQYF. In DNA, the CDR3 is TGTGCCAGCAGTGAAGCCCCAGGGCAAGAGACCCAGTACTTC.

In this sample, this clone turned up a few times. The V and J genes are TRBV19 and TRBJ1-5; D is ambiguous. Between the trimmed V and J ends, which lost 8 bases and 4 bases, there was a span of 15 bases. Looked up from germline, CDR1 is LNHDA and CDR2 is SQIVND (reference sequence). The CDR3 has 14 residues. In DNA, the CDR3 is TGTGCCAGTCAGTACCCAAACGTGAATCAGCCCCAGCATTTT. Amino acid sequence: CASQYPNVNQPQHF. Filled out from reference TRBV19 and TRBJ1-5, the complete variable domain reads DGGITQSPKYLFRKEGQNVTLSCEQNLNHDAMYWYRQDPGQGLRLIYYSQIVNDFQKGDIAEGYSVSREKKESFPLTVTSAQKNPTAFYLCASQYPNVNQPQHFGDGTRLSIL.

The CDR3 sequence is CAWSVYRGRTEAFF. DNA for the CDR3: TGTGCCTGGAGTGTATACAGGGGAAGAACTGAAGCTTTCTTT. The chain combines TRBV30 with TRBJ1-1, with 7 nucleotides matching TRBD1. Trimming at V came to 0 bases and at J to 5 bases, leaving 6 bases not matched to a gene. Looked up from germline, CDR1 is GTSNPN and CDR2 is SVGIG (reference sequence). The CDR3 consists of 14 residues.

The chain is built from TRBV7-2 and TRBJ2-4; TRBD1 matches 10 bases. V trimming: 3 bases; J trimming: 2 bases; junction bases outside the gene matches: 4. Germline V lookup: CDR1 SGHTA, CDR2 FQGNSA. The length of the CDR3 is 16 residues. CDR3 in amino acids: CASSLTGGAPKNIQYF. The CDR3 nucleotides are TGTGCCAGCAGCTTGACAGGGGGCGCTCCCAAAAACATTCAGTACTTC.

The chain recombines TRBV5-1 with TRBJ2-2; 8 bases align to TRBD1. CDR1 and CDR2 from the germline V gene are SGHRS and YFSETQ. The CDR3 contains 16 residues. Trimming cost V 2 bases and J 0 bases; bases outside gene matches: 3. The CDR3 DNA is TGCGCCAGCAGCTTCGGACAGGGCGCGAACACCGGGGAGCTGTTTTTT. It codes for CASSFGQGANTGELFF.

The J gene is TRBJ1-2, the V gene TRBV16; D not resolved. Germline CDR1 and CDR2: KGHSY and FQNENV. Trimming shortened V by 1 base and J by 2 bases, and 11 bases separated the two germline ends. The CDR3 loop spans 15 amino acids. CDR3 loop: CASSQYTGSNYGYTF. The CDR3 DNA follows: TGTGCCAGCAGCCAATATACGGGATCGAACTATGGCTACACCTTC.

V gene TRBV19 combines with J gene TRBJ1-1; no definite D call. V lost 1 base and J lost 6, with 15 bases in between. The CDR3 is 15 amino acids. Germline CDR1 reads LNHDA; CDR2 reads SQIVND (reference sequence). The CDR3, as DNA: TGTGCCAGTAGTATAGGCTTGAAGACTTTCGCTGAAGCTTTCTTT. Protein sequence: CASSIGLKTFAEAFF.

The chain recombines TRBV29-1 with TRBJ2-1; 9 bases are shared with TRBD2. The CDR3 contains 13 residues. Germline trimming cut 5 bases from V and 3 bases from J; bases unmatched to any gene: 2. CDR1 SQVTM and CDR2 ANQGSEA come from the germline V gene. CDR3 region: CSVSTSGYNEQFF. The CDR3 bases are TGCAGCGTTTCGACTAGCGGCTACAATGAGCAGTTCTTC.